The next 24 T cell receptor beta chains were all read from a single sample in a study of blood T cells in healthy people across ages. Using a J-beta primer mix together with a sample-barcoded 5' primer, a second PCR was run for about 7 to 12 cycles. TCRdb independently ran MiXCR on the 5' RACE reads; one entry per CDR3 protein. The repertoire consists of about 730,000 distinct CDR3 sequences, with roughly 44% occurring once and the leading ten covering 20% to 25%. The sample was blood. The receptors were gathered from a woman aged 55-69 years in good health.

V gene TRBV20-1 combines with J gene TRBJ2-7; D is perhaps TRBD2 (5 bases). The CDR3 loop spans 15 amino acids. V lost 0 bases and J 1 base, leaving 13 bases between the germline ends. Per germline, CDR1 DFQATT and CDR2 SNEGSKA (reference sequence). The CDR3 DNA follows: TGCAGTGCTAGAGATTCAGGCCGGGATTCCTACGAGCAGTACTTC. This codes for CSARDSGRDSYEQYF.

In its sample, this clonotype was seen a few times. This chain joins TRBV20-1 and TRBJ2-1; 9 bases are a match to TRBD2. Germline CDR1 and CDR2: DFQATT and SNEGSKA (reference sequence). CDR3 length: 17 residues. Trimming cost V 1 base and J 3 bases; bases outside gene matches: 10. As DNA, the CDR3 is TGCAGTGCTAGAGGAGGCGGGGGGGGCCACTTCTACAATGAGCAGTTCTTC. Protein: CSARGGGGGHFYNEQFF.

This clonotype was detected once. The chain joins TRBV27 to TRBJ2-1; 7 nucleotides agree with TRBD1. The CDR3 consists of 15 residues. With 0 bases clipped from V and 10 bases from J, the junction kept 9 bases outside the gene matches. Germline V gene sequence: CDR1 MNHEY, CDR2 SMNVEV (reference sequence). The CDR3 coding sequence is TGTGCCAGCAGTTTATCGGGGACAGCTTTGTACGAGCAGTTCTTC. Its protein is CASSLSGTALYEQFF.

The rearrangement uses TRBV6-4 and TRBJ2-1, with TRBD2 matching over 7 bases. This CDR3 contains 15 residues. V shed 2 bases, J shed 3 bases, and the junction held 4 bases outside the gene matches. The germline gives CDR1 MRHNA, CDR2 SNTAGT. The CDR3 DNA is TGTGCCAGCAGTGACGGCCAGCGGGACTACAATGAGCAGTTCTTC. It yields the protein CASSDGQRDYNEQFF.

For this clonotype: A much bigger clone sits one base away, suggesting this may be a read error. J is TRBJ1-2 and V is TRBV7-2; TRBD1 is a possible D gene (5 bases). Germline CDR1 is SGHTA and CDR2 is FQGNSA. The CDR3 spans 15 residues. The CDR3 loop is CAGSLPGTLNYGYTF. CDR3 nucleotide sequence: TGTGCCGGCAGCCTCCCCGGGACGTTGAACTATGGCTACACCTTC.

This chain joins TRBV20-1 and TRBJ1-5; no firm D call. V was cut by 1 base and J by 2 bases, with 12 bases left in between. The germline V gene encodes CDR1 DFQATT and CDR2 SNEGSKA (reference sequence). The CDR3 runs to 15 residues. Here the CDR3 reads CSARAVRQGNQPQHF. In DNA form, the CDR3 reads TGCAGTGCTAGAGCGGTCCGGCAGGGCAATCAGCCCCAGCATTTT.

The chain uses TRBV5-6 and TRBJ2-7; perhaps TRBD2 as D (6 bases). Trimming pared 4 bases from V and 3 bases from J, leaving 17 bases between. CDR1 SGHDT and CDR2 YYEEEE come from the germline V gene. This CDR3 spans 15 amino acids. In DNA, the CDR3 is TGTGCCAGCAGCCGGCGACTAGTGGGTTACTACGAGCAGTACTTC. Protein product: CASSRRLVGYYEQYF. Full variable domain (remainder filled in from reference TRBV5-6 and TRBJ2-7): DAGVTQSPTHLIKTRGQQVTLRCSPKSGHDTVSWYQQALGQGPQFIFQYYEEEERQRGNFPDRFSGHQFPNYSSELNVNALLLGDSALYLCASSRRLVGYYEQYFGPGTRLTVT.

A remark on this clonotype: One junction end disagrees with the germline gene, perhaps due to a read error. The CDR3 DNA reads TGCGCCAGTAGTATGGTATCAGGGGATGGCTACACCTTC. Amino acid sequence: CASSMVSGDGYTF. The rearrangement uses TRBV19 and TRBJ1-2; D possibly corresponds to TRBD1 (6 bases). There are 13 residues in the CDR3. CDR1 and CDR2 (germline): LNHDA, SQIVND (reference sequence).

This clonotype was seen just once. Here the CDR3 DNA reads TGTGCCAGCTCACCTGAAGCGGGGGCAGATACGCAGTATTTT. This encodes CASSPEAGADTQYF. The V call is TRBV18, the J call TRBJ2-3; 8 bases line up with TRBD2. The V and J ends lost 3 bases and 4 bases, in that order; junction bases with no gene match: 3. Germline V CDR1 and CDR2: KGHSH, LQKENI. The CDR3 is made up of 14 amino acids.

This chain links TRBV7-9 with TRBJ2-1; the match to TRBD2 covers 9 bases. The DNA end is a closer match to TRBJ2-7, so the J assignment may be wrong. Germline CDR1 and CDR2: SEHNR and FQNEAQ (reference sequence). The CDR3 contains 16 residues. CDR3 in amino acids: CASSLGGGASYNEQYF. DNA for the CDR3: TGTGCCAGCAGCTTAGGCGGGGGGGCCTCCTACAATGAGCAGTACTTC.

This clonotype was seen more than once but under ten times. The V call is TRBV12-3 or TRBV12-4, the J call TRBJ2-1; 9 nucleotides line up with TRBD1. Trimming took 3 bases from V and 7 from J; bases not matched to a gene: 4. The CDR3 is 14 amino acids. This CDR3 reads CASSLGQGKNEQFF. DNA for the CDR3: TGTGCCAGCAGTTTGGGACAGGGTAAAAATGAGCAGTTCTTC.

The rearrangement joins TRBV10-3 to TRBJ2-4; tentative D call: TRBD2 (6 bases). Trimming removed 4 bases at V and 13 bases at J, with 14 bases between. Germline CDR1 ENHRY, CDR2 SYGVKD. The CDR3 loop spans 12 amino acids. DNA for the CDR3: TGTGCCATCAGTGTTGAGGGAGGTGAGCAGTACTTC. Translation gives CAISVEGGEQYF.

The chain uses TRBV12-3 or TRBV12-4 and TRBJ1-6; TRBD1 is a possible D gene (5 bases). The CDR3 totals 13 residues. With 5 bases removed from V and 13 bases from J, the gap between germline ends came to 15 bases. The DNA for the CDR3 is TGTGCCAGCAGTGTAGGGGTGGTTGAGCCCCTCCACTTT. It is translated as CASSVGVVEPLHF.

This rearrangement joins TRBV20-1 to TRBJ1-5; no firm D call. The CDR3 has 13 residues. CDR1 and CDR2 from the germline V gene are DFQATT and SNEGSKA (reference sequence). The V and J ends lost 1 base and 4 bases respectively, with 8 bases between them. The CDR3 bases are TGCAGTGCTAGAGGGCCCGGGAATCAGCCCCAGCATTTT. Translating gives CSARGPGNQPQHF.

The chain carries TRBV28 and TRBJ2-2; D unresolved. V dropped 5 bases and J dropped 3 bases, with 10 bases sitting between them. The CDR3 covers 14 residues. From germline, CDR1 is MDHEN and CDR2 SYDVKM. CDR3 nucleotide sequence: TGTGCCAGCAGTATCCCAACAGACACCGGGGAGCTGTTTTTT. This translates into CASSIPTDTGELFF.

The chain joins TRBV12-3 or TRBV12-4 to TRBJ1-1; no clear D. Trimming stripped 4 bases from V and 3 bases from J, with 6 bases between. CDR3 size: 12 residues. CDR3 coding DNA: TGTGCCAGCAGTTCGCCTTACACTGAAGCTTTCTTT. Translating it yields CASSSPYTEAFF.

This clonotype was found many times. The V gene is TRBV7-2, the J gene TRBJ1-1; D is perhaps TRBD1 (6 bases). The CDR3 sequence is 14 residues long. Germline V gene sequence: CDR1 SGHTA, CDR2 FQGNSA. V lost 3 bases to trimming and J lost 5 bases, with 13 bases between them. This CDR3 is CASSFKGGGTEAFF. DNA for the CDR3: TGTGCCAGCAGCTTTAAAGGGGGAGGGACTGAAGCTTTCTTT. Complete variable domain (other parts from reference TRBV7-2 and TRBJ1-1): GAGVSQSPSNKVTEKGKDVELRCDPISGHTALYWYRQSLGQGLEFLIYFQGNSAPDKSGLPSDRFSAERTGGSVSTLTIQRTQQEDSAVYLCASSFKGGGTEAFFGQGTRLTVV.

This clonotype showed up many times. V gene TRBV7-2 combines with J gene TRBJ1-2; D ambiguous. The CDR3 contains 14 residues. The germline gives CDR1 SGHTA, CDR2 FQGNSA. The ends were cut back, 1 base at V and 1 base at J, with 7 bases in the middle. CDR3: CASSLGSVNYGYTF. DNA for the CDR3: TGTGCCAGCAGCTTAGGCAGCGTTAACTATGGCTACACCTTC.

This chain links TRBV6-6 with TRBJ1-1; no reliable D call. From germline, CDR1 is MNHNY and CDR2 SVGAGI (reference sequence). The CDR3 is 16 amino acids. Trimming removed 0 bases at V and 0 bases at J, with 11 bases between. DNA for the CDR3: TGTGCCAGCAGTTACTCGGAACAGAGACTGAACACTGAAGCTTTCTTT. Translation: CASSYSEQRLNTEAFF.

Remarks on this clonotype: It may be a read error: a sequence one base away is much more abundant. The V call is TRBV7-2, the J call TRBJ1-2; TRBD1 matches 7 bases. This CDR3 region has 16 residues. Germline values: CDR1 SGHTA, CDR2 FQGNSA. V lost 7 bases to trimming and J lost 4 bases; unmatched junction nucleotides: 15. The CDR3 DNA reads TGTGCCAGCACCGTCGACAGGGCAATACCTAGCTATGGCTACACCTTC. This codes for CASTVDRAIPSYGYTF.

This chain links TRBV4-1 with TRBJ2-7; 9 nucleotides align to TRBD1. The CDR3 has 15 residues. Germline assignment: CDR1 MGHRA and CDR2 YSYEKL. Trimming removed 4 bases from V and 9 bases from J; junction bases left unmatched: 13. CDR3 sequence: CASSPRTGDRSGQYF. The CDR3 DNA is TGCGCCAGCAGCCCTCGGACAGGGGATCGTAGCGGGCAGTACTTC.

This chain joins TRBV27 and TRBJ2-7; D possibly corresponds to TRBD1 (6 bases). The CDR3 has 15 residues. Trimming took off 4 bases at V and 2 bases at J, with 15 bases between the two ends. The germline V gene has CDR1 MNHEY and CDR2 SMNVEV (reference sequence). CDR3 in amino acids: CASSSLGQSTYEQYF. The CDR3, as DNA: TGTGCCAGCAGTTCCCTAGGACAGAGCACCTACGAGCAGTACTTC.

There are a few counts of this clonotype. The J gene is TRBJ1-4, the V gene TRBV4-3, with a possible D match to TRBD1 (6 bases). Germline V lookup: CDR1 LGHNA, CDR2 YSLEER. V lost 5 bases, J lost 7 bases, and 17 bases lay in between. CDR3 length: 15 amino acids. CDR3 sequence (DNA): TGCGCCAGCAGCGGCAGGGGTGGTAATGGTGAAAAACTGTTTTTT. It specifies CASSGRGGNGEKLFF.

The sample holds a few counts of this clonotype. The DNA for the CDR3 is TGCAGTGCTAGACGGGGCTCCTACGAGCAGTACTTC. Translating gives CSARRGSYEQYF. The chain joins TRBV20-1 to TRBJ2-7; D may be TRBD2 (5 bases). The CDR3 runs to 12 residues. Trimming shortened V by 2 bases and J by 0 bases, and 5 bases separated the two germline ends. Per the germline V gene, CDR1 is DFQATT and CDR2 is SNEGSKA (reference sequence).